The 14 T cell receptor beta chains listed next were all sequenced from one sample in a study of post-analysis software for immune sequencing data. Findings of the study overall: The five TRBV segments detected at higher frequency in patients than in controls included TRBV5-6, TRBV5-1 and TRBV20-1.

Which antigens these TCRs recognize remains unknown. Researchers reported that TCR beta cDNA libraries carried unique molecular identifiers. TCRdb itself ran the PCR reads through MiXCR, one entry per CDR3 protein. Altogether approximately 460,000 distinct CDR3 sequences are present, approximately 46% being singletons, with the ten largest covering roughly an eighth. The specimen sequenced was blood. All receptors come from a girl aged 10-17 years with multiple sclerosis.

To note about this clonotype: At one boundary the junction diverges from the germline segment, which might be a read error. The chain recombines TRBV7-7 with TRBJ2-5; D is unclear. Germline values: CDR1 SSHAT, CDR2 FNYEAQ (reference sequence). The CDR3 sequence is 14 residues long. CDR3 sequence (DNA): TGTGCTAGCAGTAGCAGGTGGATTCAAGAGACCCAGTACTTC. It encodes CASSSRWIQETQYF. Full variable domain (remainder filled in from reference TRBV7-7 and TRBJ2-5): GAGVSQSPRYKVTKRGQDVTLRCDPISSHATLYWYQQALGQGPEFLTYFNYEAQPDKSGLPSDRFSAERPEGSISTLTIQRTEQRDSAMYRCASSSRWIQETQYFGPGTRLLVL.

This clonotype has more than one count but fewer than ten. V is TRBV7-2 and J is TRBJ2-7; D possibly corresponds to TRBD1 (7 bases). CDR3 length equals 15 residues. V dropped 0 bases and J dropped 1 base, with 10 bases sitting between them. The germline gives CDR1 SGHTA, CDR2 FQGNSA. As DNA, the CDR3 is TGTGCCAGCAGCTTAGCGGGGGGACAGTCCTACGAGCAGTACTTC. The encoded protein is CASSLAGGQSYEQYF.

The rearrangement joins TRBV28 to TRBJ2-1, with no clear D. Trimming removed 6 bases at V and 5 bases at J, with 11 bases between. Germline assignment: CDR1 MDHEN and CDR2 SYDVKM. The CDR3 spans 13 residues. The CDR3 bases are TGTGCCAGCAGGCTCGGGTCGAACAATGAGCAGTTCTTC. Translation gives CASRLGSNNEQFF.

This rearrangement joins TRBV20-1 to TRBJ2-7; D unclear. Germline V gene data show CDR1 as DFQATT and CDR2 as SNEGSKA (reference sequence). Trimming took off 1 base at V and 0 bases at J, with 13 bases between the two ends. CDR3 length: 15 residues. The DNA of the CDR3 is TGCAGTGCTAGAGTCCCCTTAAAGCACTCCTACGAGCAGTACTTC. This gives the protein CSARVPLKHSYEQYF.

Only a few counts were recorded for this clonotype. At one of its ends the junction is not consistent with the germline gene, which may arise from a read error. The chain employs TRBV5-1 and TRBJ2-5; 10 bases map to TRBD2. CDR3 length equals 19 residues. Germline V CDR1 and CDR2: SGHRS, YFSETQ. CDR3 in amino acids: CASSRMVASGGGGQETRYF. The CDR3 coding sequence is TGCGCCAGCAGCCGGATGGTGGCTAGCGGGGGAGGGGGACAAGAGACCCGGTACTTC.

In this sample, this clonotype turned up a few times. CDR3 bases: TGTGCCAGCAGCAGGGGACATACTAGGGATTGGAATGAGCAGTTCTTC. Translating gives CASSRGHTRDWNEQFF. This chain uses TRBV6-5 with TRBJ2-1; D is perhaps TRBD1 (6 bases). Germline loops: CDR1 MNHEY, CDR2 SVGAGI. The ends were cut back, 6 bases at V and 7 bases at J, with 22 bases in the middle. This CDR3 is 16 amino acids long.

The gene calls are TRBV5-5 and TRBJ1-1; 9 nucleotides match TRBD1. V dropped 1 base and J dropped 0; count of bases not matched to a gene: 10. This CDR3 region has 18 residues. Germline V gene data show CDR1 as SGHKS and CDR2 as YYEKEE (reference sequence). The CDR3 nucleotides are TGTGCCAGCAGCTTGACTGAGCGGACAGGGGAGATGAACACTGAAGCTTTCTTT. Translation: CASSLTERTGEMNTEAFF.

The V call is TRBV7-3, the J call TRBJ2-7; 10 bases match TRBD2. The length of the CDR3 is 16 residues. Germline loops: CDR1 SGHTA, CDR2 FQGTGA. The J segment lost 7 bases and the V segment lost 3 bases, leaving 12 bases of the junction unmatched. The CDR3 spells CASSLNSGRLPGEQYF. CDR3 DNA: TGTGCCAGCAGCTTGAATAGCGGGAGGTTGCCGGGGGAGCAGTACTTC.

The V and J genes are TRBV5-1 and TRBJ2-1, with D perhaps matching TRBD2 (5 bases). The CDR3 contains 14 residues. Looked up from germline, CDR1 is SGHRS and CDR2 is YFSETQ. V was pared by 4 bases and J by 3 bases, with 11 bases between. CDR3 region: CASSPGEGYNEQFF. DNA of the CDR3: TGCGCCAGCAGCCCAGGCGAGGGCTACAATGAGCAGTTCTTC.

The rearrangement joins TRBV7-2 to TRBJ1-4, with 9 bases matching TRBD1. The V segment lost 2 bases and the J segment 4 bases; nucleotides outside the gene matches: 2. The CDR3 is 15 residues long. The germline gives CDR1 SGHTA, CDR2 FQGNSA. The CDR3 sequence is CASSLNRGLNEKLFF. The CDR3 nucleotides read TGTGCCAGCAGCTTAAACAGGGGGCTTAATGAAAAACTGTTTTTT.

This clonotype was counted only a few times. The CDR3 nucleotides read TGCAGTGCTGCCCATGAGGGGGAAAAACTGTTTTTT. This gives the protein CSAAHEGEKLFF. This sequence joins TRBV20-1 and TRBJ1-4; weak D call: TRBD1 (5 bases). Trimming cost V 5 bases and J 8 bases, with 12 bases left between them. CDR3 size: 12 residues. Germline loops: CDR1 DFQATT, CDR2 SNEGSKA (reference sequence).

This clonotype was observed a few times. The chain's CDR3 is CASSNLDEQYF. CDR3 DNA sequence: TGTGCCAGCAGTAATCTCGACGAGCAGTACTTC. The chain is built from TRBV9 and TRBJ2-7, with D hard to call. CDR1 and CDR2 from the germline V gene are SGDLS and YYNGEE. CDR3 length: 11 amino acids. Trimming took off 5 bases at V and 5 bases at J, with 8 bases between the two ends.

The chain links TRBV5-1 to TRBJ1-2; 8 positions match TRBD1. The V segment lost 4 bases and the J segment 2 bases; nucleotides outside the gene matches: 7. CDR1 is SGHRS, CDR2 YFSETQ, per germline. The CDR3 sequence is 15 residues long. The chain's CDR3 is CASSAVQGANYGYTF. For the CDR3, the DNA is TGCGCCAGCAGCGCCGTGCAGGGGGCGAACTATGGCTACACCTTC.

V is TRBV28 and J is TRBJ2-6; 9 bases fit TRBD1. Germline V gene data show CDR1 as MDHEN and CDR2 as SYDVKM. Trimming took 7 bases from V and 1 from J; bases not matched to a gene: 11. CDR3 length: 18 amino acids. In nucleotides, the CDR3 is TGTGCCAGCACTGATCCGGGACAGGGTGTATCTGGGGCCAACGTCCTGACTTTC. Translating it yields CASTDPGQGVSGANVLTF. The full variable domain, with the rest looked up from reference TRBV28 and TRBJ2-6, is DVKVTQSSRYLVKRTGEKVFLECVQDMDHENMFWYRQDPGLGLRLIYFSYDVKMKEKGDIPEGYSVSREKKERFSLILESASTNQTSMYLCASTDPGQGVSGANVLTFGAGSRLTVL.